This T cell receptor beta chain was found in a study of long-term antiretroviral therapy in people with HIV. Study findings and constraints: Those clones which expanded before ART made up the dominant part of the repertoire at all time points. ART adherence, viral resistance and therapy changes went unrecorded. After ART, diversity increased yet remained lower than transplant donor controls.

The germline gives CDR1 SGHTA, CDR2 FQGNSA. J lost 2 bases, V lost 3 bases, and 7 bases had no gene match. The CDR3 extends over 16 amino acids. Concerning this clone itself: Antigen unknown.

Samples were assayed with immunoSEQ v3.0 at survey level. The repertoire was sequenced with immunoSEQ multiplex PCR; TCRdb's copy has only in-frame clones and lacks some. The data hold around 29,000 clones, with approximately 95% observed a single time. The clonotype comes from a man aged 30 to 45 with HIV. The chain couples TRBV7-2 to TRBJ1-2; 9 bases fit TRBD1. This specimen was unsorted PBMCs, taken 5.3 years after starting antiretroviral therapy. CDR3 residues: CASSFRTGAVNYGYTF. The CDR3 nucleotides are TGTGCCAGCAGCTTCCGGACAGGGGCCGTCAACTATGGCTACACCTTC.